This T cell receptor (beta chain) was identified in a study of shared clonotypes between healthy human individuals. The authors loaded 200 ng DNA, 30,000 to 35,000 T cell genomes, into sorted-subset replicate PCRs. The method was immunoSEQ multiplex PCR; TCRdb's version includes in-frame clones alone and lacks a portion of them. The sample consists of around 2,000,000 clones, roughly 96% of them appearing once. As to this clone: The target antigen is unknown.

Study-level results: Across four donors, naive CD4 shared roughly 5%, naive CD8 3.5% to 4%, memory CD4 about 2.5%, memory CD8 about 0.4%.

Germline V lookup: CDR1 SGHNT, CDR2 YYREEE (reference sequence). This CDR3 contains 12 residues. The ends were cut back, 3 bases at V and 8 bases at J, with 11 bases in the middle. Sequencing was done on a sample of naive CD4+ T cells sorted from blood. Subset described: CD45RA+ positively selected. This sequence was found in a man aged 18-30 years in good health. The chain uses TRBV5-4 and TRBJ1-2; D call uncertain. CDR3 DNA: TGTGCCAGCAGCTCCTCGATGGGGGGCTACACCTTC. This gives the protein CASSSSMGGYTF. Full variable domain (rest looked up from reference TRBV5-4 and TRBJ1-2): ETGVTQSPTHLIKTRGQQVTLRCSSQSGHNTVSWYQQALGQGPQFIFQYYREEENGRGNFPPRFSGLQFPNYSSELNVNALELDDSALYLCASSSSMGGYTFGSGTRLTVV.